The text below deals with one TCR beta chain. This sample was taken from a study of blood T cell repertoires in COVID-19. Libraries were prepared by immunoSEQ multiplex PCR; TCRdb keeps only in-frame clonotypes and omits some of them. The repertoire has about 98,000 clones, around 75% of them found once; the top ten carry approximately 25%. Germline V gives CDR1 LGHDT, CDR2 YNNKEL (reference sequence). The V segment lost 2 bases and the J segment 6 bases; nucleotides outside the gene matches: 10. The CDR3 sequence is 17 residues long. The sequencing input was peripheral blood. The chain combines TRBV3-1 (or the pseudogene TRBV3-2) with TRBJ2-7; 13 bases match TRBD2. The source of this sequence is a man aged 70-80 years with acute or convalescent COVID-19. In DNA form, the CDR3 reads TGTGCCAGCAGCCAACCGGCCGGACTAGCGGGAGTTTCCGAGCAGTACTTC. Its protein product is CASSQPAGLAGVSEQYF.